This T cell receptor (beta chain) was recorded in a study of shared clonotypes between healthy human individuals. Study-level results: Among non-shared clonotypes, generation probabilities were lower than among those shared by all four donors. Incomplete sequencing of sorted subsets was indicated by rarefaction despite large depth.

Notes on this clone: Its antigen is unidentified.

Deep-level settings were used for running the assay. Assay: immunoSEQ multiplex PCR; the TCRdb copy retains only in-frame clones and omits some. In the table there are over 2,000,000 clones, 93% of which are singletons. Germline V gene lookup returns CDR1 ENHRY and CDR2 SYGVKD. This CDR3 is built from 13 residues. The trim removed 6 bases at V and 9 bases at J, leaving 8 bases unmatched. In the naive CD8 group, cells lacked CD45RO and were positively selected for CCR7, so terminally differentiated effector memory CD45RA+ cells were left out. This clonotype was obtained from a man aged 18 to 30 in good health. Some clones in this sample may be carry-over from other donors' samples. The sequenced material came from naive CD8+ T cells from PBMCs. The chain couples TRBV10-3 to TRBJ2-1; 7 bases line up with TRBD1. In DNA form, the CDR3 reads TGTGCCATCAGCCTGACAGGGTCCAGTGAGCAGTTCTTC. It is translated as CAISLTGSSEQFF.